This T cell receptor beta chain was sequenced for a study of T cells in Graves' hyperthyroidism and ophthalmopathy (dated by TCRdb to the late 2010s). With respect to the entire study: Peripheral blood samples were taken at initial diagnosis, before any treatment was given. A discovery cohort of approximately 100 patients, 43 with Graves' ophthalmopathy and fewer than 65 with stable Graves' hyperthyroidism, was used to find distinguishing TCR V-J signatures. Whether ophthalmopathy could be predicted prospectively was tested in an independent validation cohort made up of about 18 hyperthyroidism patients plus 17 patients who later progressed to ophthalmopathy. The 95 to 100 discovery patients were randomly split 7:3 into training and test sets. Thyroid tissue and blood T-cell repertoires from six Graves' hyperthyroidism patients were also compared in the study. After sampling, hyperthyroidism patients received methimazole starting at 30 mg daily, and ophthalmopathy patients received high-dose intravenous methylprednisolone. The paper reports TCR Vbeta CDR3 sequencing of some 140 peripheral blood samples: 40 to 45 ophthalmopathy, about 75 hyperthyroidism and around 17 progressor patients. Results the study describes overall, beyond this receptor: Blood samples also contained most of the expanded thyroid clonotypes (frequency above 0.001), which suggests that blood repertoires may reflect thyroid immune responses. In validation, the model predicted progression to ophthalmopathy a median of roughly 6.5 months before onset, with about 64% sensitivity and more than 72% specificity. Sample size was not statistically predetermined, and blinding of investigators to group allocation was not performed. Ophthalmopathy was separated from stable hyperthyroidism by a 13 V-J signature model, with 87.88% sensitivity and approximately 81% specificity obtained in cross-validation and 80%/75% obtained in testing.

Remarks on this clonotype: No cognate antigen has been identified for it. No base quality information exists; no much larger clone differs at one position.

The CDR3 holds 15 amino acids from the cysteine to the phenylalanine. Just CDR3 DNA is preserved here, 45 bases in frame from base 1. The TCR beta CDR3 regions were amplified from the RNA transcripts. A first-round RT-PCR of the TCR CDR3 used the HTBI primer set with the Qiagen OneStep RT-PCR kit. Libraries were constructed in a second round of multiplex PCR, after which size selection and purification were carried out. The libraries were sequenced on an Illumina HiSeq2000 using paired-end 100 bp reads. In the source study's methods: SOAPnuke was used to process the raw data, with reads discarded if the reads contained adapters or uncalled bases, had a mean Phred below 15, or lacked an exact constant-primer or identifier match. COPE v1.2.5 was used to merge the high-quality paired reads, and each unique nucleotide sequence was defined as a clonotype. MiTCR v1.1 was used to align clonotypes to the IMGT TRBV, TRBD and TRBJ reference segments. Analysis was restricted to V-J combinations with a frequency above 0.0001, which covered about 99% of repertoires. The TCS score was defined as F50 (clonal expansion) divided by E x V (chaos), with BLOSUM62-based TCRdist calculated between CDR3 peptides within each V-J. Welch's t-statistics and random forest reduced some 510 V-J features to about 13, which were used in a naive Bayes classifier (R e1071). Using fastp trimming at Q25 and MiXCR clonotype assembly, TCRdb reanalyzed the public sequencing data and kept in-frame beta chains. One record per CDR3 amino acid sequence lists the most common genes and DNA. These V and J calls derive from TCRdb rather than the authors' analysis. This sample holds around 340,000 distinct CDR3 sequences; roughly 18% were observed only once. The biggest ten clones account for about a sixth of the sample.

Moderately to severely active disease, a Clinical Activity Score of at least 3, a NOSPECS grade of at least 4, and a duration under 3 months were present in ophthalmopathy patients. Any patient with an uncontrolled infection, another autoimmune disease, pregnancy or lactation was excluded. Diagnoses were established on the basis of clinical symptoms, serum thyroxine and TRAb, thyroid ultrasound, and orbital computed tomography. PBMCs were separated from around 9.1 ml of fresh peripheral blood using Ficoll-Paque density gradient centrifugation. Trizol reagent was used to extract total RNA, and RNA quality was then checked on an Agilent 2100 Bioanalyzer.

This chain is built from TRBV5-2 and TRBJ1-1; the table's TRBD1 call for D was not verified on the DNA. TRBV5-2 constitutes a pseudogene. The TCR comes from a woman aged 40 to 50 with Graves' ophthalmopathy. The sample was blood. CDR3 protein: CASKPSGGENTEAFF. The DNA sequence is as follows: TGTGCCAGTAAACCCTCAGGGGGCGAGAACACTGAAGCTTTCTTT.